This T cell receptor beta chain was documented in a study of blood T cell repertoires in COVID-19. Study summary: The origin of the acute and convalescent COVID-19 samples was the United States, Italy and Spain. Sources were T cells, B-cell-depleted T cells, or PBMCs; the material itself was cDNA or gDNA.

Per the study methods: The authors estimated nucleated cell counts from reference gene primer amplification. The repertoire was sequenced with immunoSEQ multiplex PCR; TCRdb's copy has only in-frame clones and lacks some. The V and J calls and clone size come from that table; D and trimming were worked out from the DNA. This sample has 91,000 or so clones, with roughly 84% found just once. The CDR3 sequence is 12 residues long. Trimming stripped 7 bases from V and 5 bases from J, with 12 bases between. Germline assignment: CDR1 SQVTM and CDR2 ANQGSEA. The chain carries TRBV29-1 and TRBJ1-3; D gene ambiguous. Sample: peripheral blood. The TCR originated in a woman aged 60-75 years in a cohort sampled during active or convalescent COVID-19. CDR3 bases: TGCAGCGCCGAGGTGACTCGAAACACCATATATTTT. Translation gives CSAEVTRNTIYF.